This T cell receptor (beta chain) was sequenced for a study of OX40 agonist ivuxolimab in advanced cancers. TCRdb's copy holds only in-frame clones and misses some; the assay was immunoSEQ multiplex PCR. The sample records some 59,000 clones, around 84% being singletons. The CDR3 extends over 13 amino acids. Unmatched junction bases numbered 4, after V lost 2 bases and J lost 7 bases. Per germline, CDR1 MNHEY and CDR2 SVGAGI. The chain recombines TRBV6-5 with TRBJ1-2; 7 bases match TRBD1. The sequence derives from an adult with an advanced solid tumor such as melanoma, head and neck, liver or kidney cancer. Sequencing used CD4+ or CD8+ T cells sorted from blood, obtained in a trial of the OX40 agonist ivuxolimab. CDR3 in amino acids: CASSYDDRAGYTF. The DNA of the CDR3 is TGTGCCAGCAGTTACGATGACAGGGCTGGCTACACCTTC.